These T cell receptor beta chains were read from a single sample in a study of T cell changes during pregnancy in multiple sclerosis. Sequencing was performed with immunoSEQ multiplex PCR; in TCRdb, only in-frame clones are kept and a portion is missing. The sample includes 45,000 to 65,000 clones, 75% to 95% seen only once; the top ten take 3% to 4.5%. Material: peripheral blood, obtained after pregnancy. All receptors come from a female donor in good health, enrolled as a control in a pregnancy study. The CDR3 runs from the conserved cysteine through the conserved F or W. D genes are given only for firm matches. Rows may omit the clone size; those that give it use once, few, many or a size class.

CDR3 length	D gene	J gene	clone size	V gene	CDR3 protein	CDR3 DNA
16	.	TRBJ1-5	.	TRBV28	CASSLIFPPQAQPQHF	TGTGCCAGCAGTTTAATATTCCCCCCACAGGCTCAGCCCCAGCATTTT
15	.	TRBJ1-2	.	TRBV6-6	CASSPPEGRTHGYTF	TGTGCCAGCAGTCCGCCGGAGGGGAGGACGCATGGCTACACCTTC
11	.	TRBJ2-5	.	TRBV30	CAWTTQETQYF	TGTGCCTGGACCACCCAGGAGACCCAGTACTTC
11	.	TRBJ2-1	.	TRBV7-9	CASSQLNEQFF	TGTGCCAGCAGCCAGTTGAATGAGCAGTTCTTC
13	.	TRBJ2-7	.	TRBV7-2	CASSLDQGHEQYF	TGTGCCAGCAGCTTAGACCAGGGCCACGAGCAGTACTTC
14	.	TRBJ2-5	.	TRBV7-2	CASSFSWGGETQYF	TGTGCCAGCAGCTTCTCTTGGGGCGGAGAGACCCAGTACTTC
14	.	TRBJ2-1	.	TRBV7-2	CASSPYIAGDEQFF	TGTGCCAGCAGCCCTTACATTGCGGGTGATGAGCAGTTCTTC
13	TRBD1	TRBJ2-7	.	TRBV19	CASSRDRGPEQYF	TGTGCCAGTAGTCGGGACAGGGGACCCGAGCAGTACTTC
15	TRBD2	TRBJ2-1	.	TRBV11-2	CASSSTSGPYNEQFF	TGTGCCAGCAGCTCTACTAGCGGTCCCTACAATGAGCAGTTCTTC
14	TRBD1	TRBJ2-5	once	TRBV28	CASGSATGSGTQYF	TGTGCCAGTGGTAGCGCGACAGGGTCGGGGACCCAGTACTTC
14	.	TRBJ2-1	.	TRBV28	CASNLPGLYNEQFF	TGTGCCAGCAATTTACCGGGATTATACAATGAGCAGTTCTTC
18	TRBD1	TRBJ1-5	once	TRBV28	CASSPDPRGQGFHQPQHF	TGTGCCAGCAGTCCCGACCCCCGAGGACAGGGGTTCCATCAGCCCCAGCATTTT
12	.	TRBJ2-5	.	TRBV5-4	CASSLPQETQYF	TGTGCCAGCAGCTTGCCTCAAGAGACCCAGTACTTC
12	.	TRBJ2-3	once	TRBV29-1	CSASRGTDTQYF	TGCAGCGCGAGCAGAGGGACAGATACGCAGTATTTT
14	TRBD1	TRBJ1-4	once	TRBV10-2	CASSRGTGAEKLFF	TGCGCCAGCAGCCGTGGGACAGGGGCCGAAAAACTGTTTTTT
15	TRBD1	TRBJ2-5	.	TRBV5-1	CASSSDGQGSETQYF	TGCGCCAGCAGCTCCGATGGACAGGGGTCGGAGACCCAGTACTTC
17	TRBD2	TRBJ2-3	.	TRBV27	CASSLLGLTSGPDTQYF	TGTGCCAGCAGTTTATTAGGACTGACTAGCGGGCCAGATACGCAGTATTTT
14	.	TRBJ1-4	once	TRBV5-6	CASSFAGADEKLFF	TGTGCCAGCAGCTTCGCGGGGGCTGATGAAAAACTGTTTTTT
15	TRBD2	TRBJ2-1	once	TRBV4-1	CASRRSGGNYNEQFF	TGCGCCAGCAGGCGGAGCGGGGGCAACTACAATGAGCAGTTCTTC
12	.	TRBJ1-1	.	TRBV18	CASSFKNTEAFF	TGTGCCAGCTCGTTCAAGAACACTGAAGCTTTCTTT
14	.	TRBJ1-6	.	TRBV7-2	CASSLMAGDSPLHF	TGTGCCAGCAGCTTAATGGCAGGGGATTCACCCCTCCACTTT
13	.	TRBJ1-1	.	TRBV7-2	CASSSAVRTEAFF	TGTGCCAGCAGCTCCGCGGTGAGGACTGAAGCTTTCTTT
13	.	TRBJ1-1	.	TRBV5-4	CASSLKQVTEAFF	TGTGCCAGCAGCTTAAAACAGGTCACTGAAGCTTTCTTT
14	.	TRBJ1-1	few	TRBV29-1	CSVEDLGTSTEAFF	TGCAGCGTTGAAGATCTCGGGACTTCCACTGAAGCTTTCTTT
14	TRBD1	TRBJ2-7	medium-sized	TRBV7-6	CASSSRQGAYEQYF	TGTGCCAGCAGCTCCAGACAGGGGGCCTACGAGCAGTACTTC
11	.	TRBJ2-1	.	TRBV6-6	CASSTYNEQFF	TGTGCCAGCAGTACTTACAATGAGCAGTTCTTC